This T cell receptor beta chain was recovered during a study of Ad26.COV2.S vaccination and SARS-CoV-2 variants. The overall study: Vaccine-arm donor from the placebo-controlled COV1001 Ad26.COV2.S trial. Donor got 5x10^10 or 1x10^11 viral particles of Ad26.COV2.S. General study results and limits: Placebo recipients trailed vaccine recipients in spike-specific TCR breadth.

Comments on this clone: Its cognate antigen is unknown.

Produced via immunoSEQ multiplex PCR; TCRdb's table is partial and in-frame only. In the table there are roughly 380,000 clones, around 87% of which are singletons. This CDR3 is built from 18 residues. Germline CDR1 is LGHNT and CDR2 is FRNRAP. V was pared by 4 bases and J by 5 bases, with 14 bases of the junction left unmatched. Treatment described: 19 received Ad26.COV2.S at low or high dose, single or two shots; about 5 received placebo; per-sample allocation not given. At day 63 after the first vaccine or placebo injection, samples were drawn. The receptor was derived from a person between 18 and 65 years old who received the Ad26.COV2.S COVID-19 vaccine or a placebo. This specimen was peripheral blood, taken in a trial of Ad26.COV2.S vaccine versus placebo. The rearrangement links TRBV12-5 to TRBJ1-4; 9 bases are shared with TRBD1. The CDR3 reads CASGSPFTGGGGNEKLFF. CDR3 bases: TGTGCTAGTGGTTCCCCCTTCACAGGGGGCGGGGGGAATGAAAAACTGTTTTTT. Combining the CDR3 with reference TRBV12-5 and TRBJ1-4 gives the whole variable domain DARVTQTPRHKVTEMGQEVTMRCQPILGHNTVFWYRQTMMQGLELLAYFRNRAPLDDSGMPKDRFSAEMPDATLATLKIQPSEPRDSAVYFCASGSPFTGGGGNEKLFFGSGTQLSVL.